This TCR beta chain was found in a study of early T cells in non-severe SARS-CoV-2 infection. The study, taken as a whole, reports: Private and CD4 specificities were missed by VDJdb matching, which favored anti-spike CD8 responses.

Unique molecular identifiers (one per individual cDNA molecule) were attached. MiXCR was run by TCRdb on the 5' RACE reads, yielding one entry per CDR3 protein. The sample consists of 20,000 to 30,000 distinct CDR3 sequences, less than 4.5% of them appearing once. In this sample, this clonotype turned up a few times. As yet, its antigen is unknown. The CDR3 has 14 residues. CDR1 SGHNT and CDR2 YYREEE come from the germline V gene (reference sequence). V lost 3 bases and J 5 bases, leaving 12 bases between the germline ends. V is TRBV5-4 and J is TRBJ1-5; D unclear. Sequencing was done on a sample of whole blood. This receptor was obtained from an adult who was a healthcare worker with PCR-confirmed SARS-CoV-2 infection or an uninfected control (not recorded which). CDR3 sequence: CASSSGPGDQPQHF. The DNA for the CDR3 is TGTGCCAGCAGCTCCGGCCCGGGTGATCAGCCCCAGCATTTT.